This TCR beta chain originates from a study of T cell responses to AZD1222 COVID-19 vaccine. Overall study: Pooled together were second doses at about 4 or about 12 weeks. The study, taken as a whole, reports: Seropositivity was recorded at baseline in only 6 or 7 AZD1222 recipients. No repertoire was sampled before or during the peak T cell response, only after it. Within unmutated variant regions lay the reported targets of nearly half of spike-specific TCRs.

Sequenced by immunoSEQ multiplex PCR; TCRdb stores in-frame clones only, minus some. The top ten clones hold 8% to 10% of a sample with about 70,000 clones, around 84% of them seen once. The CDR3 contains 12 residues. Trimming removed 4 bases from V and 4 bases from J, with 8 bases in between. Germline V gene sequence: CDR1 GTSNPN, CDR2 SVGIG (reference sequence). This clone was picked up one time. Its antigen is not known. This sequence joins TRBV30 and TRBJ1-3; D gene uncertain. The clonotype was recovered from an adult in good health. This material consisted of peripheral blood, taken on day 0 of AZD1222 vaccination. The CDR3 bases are TGTGCCTGGAATTCCGGCGGAAACACCATATATTTT. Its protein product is CAWNSGGNTIYF.